This T cell receptor (beta chain) was sequenced during a study of chemoradiotherapy in HPV16-positive cancers. Study information: Candidate HPV-specific T-cell clones and common TCR motifs came from functional assays in a couple of HPV16-positive patients. Study observations and caveats: During treatment, candidate HPV-specific clones and E7-related motifs expanded in tumor.

CDR1 and CDR2 from the germline V gene are LGHNA and YNFKEQ. This CDR3 spans 17 amino acids. With 1 base clipped from V and 5 bases from J, the junction kept 6 bases outside the gene matches. The data were produced by immunoSEQ multiplex PCR, yet TCRdb's version contains in-frame clones alone and is incomplete. Here the sample spans approximately 28,000 clones, 91% being singletons. To note about this clone: Its antigen is not identified.

Repeated repertoire sampling spanned the course of chemoradiotherapy. The specimen was blood, collected from a patient who underwent chemoradiotherapy. The TCR sequence derives from a human donor with HPV-associated anogenital cancer. The chain combines TRBV4-2 with TRBJ2-2, with TRBD2 matching over 11 bases. The CDR3 spells CASSQATVAGGTGELFF. DNA for the CDR3: TGTGCCAGCAGCCAAGCGACAGTAGCGGGAGGGACCGGGGAGCTGTTTTTT.